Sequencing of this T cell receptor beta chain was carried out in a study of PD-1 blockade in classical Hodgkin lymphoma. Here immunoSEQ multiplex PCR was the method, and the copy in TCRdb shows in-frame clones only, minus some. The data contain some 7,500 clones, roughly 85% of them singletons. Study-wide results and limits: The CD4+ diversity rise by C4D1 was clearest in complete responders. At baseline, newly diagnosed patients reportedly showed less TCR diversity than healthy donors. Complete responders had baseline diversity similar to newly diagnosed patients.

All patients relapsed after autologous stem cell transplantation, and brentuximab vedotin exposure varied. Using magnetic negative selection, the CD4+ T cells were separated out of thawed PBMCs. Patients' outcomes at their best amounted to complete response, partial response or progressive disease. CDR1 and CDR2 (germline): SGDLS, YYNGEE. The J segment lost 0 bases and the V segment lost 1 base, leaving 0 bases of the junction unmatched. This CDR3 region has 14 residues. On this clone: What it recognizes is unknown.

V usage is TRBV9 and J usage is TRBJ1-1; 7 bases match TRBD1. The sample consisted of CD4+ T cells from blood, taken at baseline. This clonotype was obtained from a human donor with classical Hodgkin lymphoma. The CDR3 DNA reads TGTGCCAGCAGCGTAACAGGGGTGAACACTGAAGCTTTCTTT. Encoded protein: CASSVTGVNTEAFF.